The TCR beta chain under discussion was sequenced for a study of blood T cell repertoires in COVID-19. Study as a whole: Donors in the United States, Italy and Spain gave samples during acute or convalescent COVID-19.

The CDR3 spans 14 residues. Germline CDR1 is SGHNT and CDR2 is YENEEA. With 2 bases removed from V and 4 bases from J, the gap between germline ends came to 11 bases. Researchers sorted participants into cohorts using their self-reported clinical history. The authors' processing: It was from reference gene primer amplification that nucleated cell counts were estimated. The table came from immunoSEQ multiplex PCR; TCRdb's copy has only in-frame clones and leaves some out. The DNA gave D and trimming, while V, J and clone size come from that table. The sample lists some 290,000 clones; roughly 91% were seen once.

The J gene is TRBJ1-2, the V gene TRBV11-3; the D is unclear. This receptor was taken from a woman in her 40s with acute COVID-19. The sample consisted of PBMCs or T cells enriched from blood (not recorded which). CDR3 bases: TGTGCCAGCAGCTTAAGACACCTATTCTATGGCTACACCTTC. Protein: CASSLRHLFYGYTF.